Here is one TCR beta chain with its context. The antigen is not known. The TCRbeta library was prepared with unique molecular identifiers. Using its own MiXCR run on the PCR reads, TCRdb lists one record per CDR3 protein. The data contain approximately 300,000 distinct CDR3 sequences, roughly 7.8% of them singletons. The data belong to a study of T-cell reconstitution after alpha-beta-depleted transplantation in children. Study conclusions and caveats: By one year post-transplant, T-cell counts and diversity largely arose from T cells that were newly produced. Surviving recipient T cells and thymic progenitors accounted for the high day-60 TCRbeta diversity observed in some patients.

The sequence came from a female patient aged 2 to 10 who had a stem cell transplant for Fanconi anemia, so the T cells may come from the graft donor. This sample comprised peripheral blood, obtained 360 days after TCRalphabeta/CD19-depleted stem cell transplant.

The CDR3 DNA follows: TGTGCCAGCTCACCAACAACAGGGATCTCTGGGGCCAACGTCCTGACTTTC. Protein sequence: CASSPTTGISGANVLTF. This chain uses TRBV18 with TRBJ2-6; D perhaps matches TRBD1 (6 bases). The ends were cut back, 2 bases at V and 0 bases at J, with 11 bases in the middle. The CDR3 totals 17 residues. Per germline, CDR1 KGHSH and CDR2 LQKENI.